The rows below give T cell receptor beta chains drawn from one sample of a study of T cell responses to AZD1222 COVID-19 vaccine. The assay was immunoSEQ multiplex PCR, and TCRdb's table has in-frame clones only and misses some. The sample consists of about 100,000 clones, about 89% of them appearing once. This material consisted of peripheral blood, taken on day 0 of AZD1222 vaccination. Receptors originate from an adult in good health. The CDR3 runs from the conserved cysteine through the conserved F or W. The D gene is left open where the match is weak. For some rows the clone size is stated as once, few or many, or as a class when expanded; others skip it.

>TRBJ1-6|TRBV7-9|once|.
TGTGCCAGCAGCTTTACCCCAGGGTCACCCCTCCACTTT
CASSFTPGSPLHF
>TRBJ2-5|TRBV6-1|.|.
TGTGCCAGCAGTGAAGTCCAAGAGACCCAGTACTTC
CASSEVQETQYF
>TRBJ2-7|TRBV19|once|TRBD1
TGTGCCAGTAGTAGCGGACAGGGCTACGAGCAGTACTTC
CASSSGQGYEQYF
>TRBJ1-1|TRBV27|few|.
TGTGCCAGCAGTTTAAACTGGGTCACTGAAGCTTTCTTT
CASSLNWVTEAFF
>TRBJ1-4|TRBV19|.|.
TGTGCCAGTAGTATCGGGCTGGATGAAAAACTGTTTTTT
CASSIGLDEKLFF
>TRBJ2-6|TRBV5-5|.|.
TGTGCCAGCAGCACGCCTTCTGGGGCCAACGTCCTGACTTTC
CASSTPSGANVLTF
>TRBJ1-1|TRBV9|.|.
TGTGCCAGCAGTACTGGGCTGAACACTGAAGCTTTCTTT
CASSTGLNTEAFF
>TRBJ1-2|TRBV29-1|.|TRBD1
TGCAGCGTGGCTGGACAGGGGGCGGGCTATGGCTACACCTTC
CSVAGQGAGYGYTF
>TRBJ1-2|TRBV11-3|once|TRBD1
TGTGCCAGCAGTCCTGACAGGGGGCGAGGATTATCTAACTATGGCTACACCTTC
CASSPDRGRGLSNYGYTF
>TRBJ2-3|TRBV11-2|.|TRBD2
TGTGCCAGCAGCTTAGGTCAGGGTGCGGGGGGTCCCACAGATACGCAGTATTTT
CASSLGQGAGGPTDTQYF
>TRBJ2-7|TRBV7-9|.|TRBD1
TGTGCCAGCAGCCGCGGTAACAGGGGCTACGAGCAGTACTTC
CASSRGNRGYEQYF
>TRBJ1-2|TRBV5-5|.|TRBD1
TGTGCCAGCAGCTGGGACAGGACGTTCGGCTACACCTTC
CASSWDRTFGYTF
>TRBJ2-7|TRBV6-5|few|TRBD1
TGTGCCAGCACCGACAGGGCTAGGGTTTCCTACGAGCAGTACTTC
CASTDRARVSYEQYF
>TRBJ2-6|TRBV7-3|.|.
TGTGCCAGCAGCTTAAGAGGAACTGGGGCCAACGTCCTGACTTTC
CASSLRGTGANVLTF
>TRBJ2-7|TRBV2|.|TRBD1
TGTGCCAGCAGTACTACCGGGACAGGGGTCCCCGAGCAGTACTTC
CASSTTGTGVPEQYF